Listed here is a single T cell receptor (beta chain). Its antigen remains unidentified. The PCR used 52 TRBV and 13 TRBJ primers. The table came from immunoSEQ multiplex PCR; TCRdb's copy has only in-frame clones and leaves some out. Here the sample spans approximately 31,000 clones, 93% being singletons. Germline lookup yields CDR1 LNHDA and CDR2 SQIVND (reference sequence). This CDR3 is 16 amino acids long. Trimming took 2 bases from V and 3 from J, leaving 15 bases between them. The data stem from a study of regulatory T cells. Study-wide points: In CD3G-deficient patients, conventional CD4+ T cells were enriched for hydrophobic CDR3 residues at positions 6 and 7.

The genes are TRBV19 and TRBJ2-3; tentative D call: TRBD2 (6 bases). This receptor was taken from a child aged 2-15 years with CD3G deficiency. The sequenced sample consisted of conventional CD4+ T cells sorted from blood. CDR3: CASSIRAGLGTDTQYF. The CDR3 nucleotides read TGTGCCAGTAGTATACGAGCGGGCCTAGGGACAGATACGCAGTATTTT.